These 8 T cell receptor beta chains were all obtained from the same sample, sequenced in a study of relationships among human T cell subsets. TCR alpha and beta CDR3s were amplified from mRNA by semiquantitative ARM-PCR. Tagged nested gene-specific primers were used first, then communal superprimers amplified exponentially. TCRdb ran MiXCR on the multiplex PCR reads and lists one entry per CDR3 protein. This table holds under 2,500 distinct CDR3 sequences, about two fifths found once. The sample was activated T cells sorted from blood. Subset defined: CD45RA-RO-CD69+ activated T cells. Receptors originate from a man aged 40-50 years in good health.

V and J are TRBV28 and TRBJ1-2; tentative D call: TRBD1 (6 bases). The CDR3 is made up of 14 amino acids. Trimming pared 2 bases from V and 8 bases from J, leaving 15 bases between. CDR1 is MDHEN and CDR2 is SYDVKM in the germline V gene. The CDR3 DNA reads as TGTGCCAGCAGTTTAGGGGGGGCAGGGTACGGCTACACCTTC. It encodes CASSLGGAGYGYTF.

The V call is TRBV10-3, the J call TRBJ2-3; 9 nucleotides agree with TRBD2. This CDR3 spans 16 amino acids. The V segment lost 5 bases and the J segment 2 bases; nucleotides outside the gene matches: 8. CDR1 and CDR2 (germline): ENHRY, SYGVKD. The CDR3 DNA follows: TGTGCCATCAGTACGGGCCAGCGGGGGGCCACAGATACGCAGTATTTT. Amino acids: CAISTGQRGATDTQYF.

The rearrangement joins TRBV5-1 to TRBJ2-5; D is undetermined. CDR1 and CDR2 from the germline V gene are SGHRS and YFSETQ. The length of the CDR3 is 11 residues. With 6 bases removed from V and 1 base from J, the gap between germline ends came to 4 bases. The CDR3 sequence is CASTLQETQYF. DNA of the CDR3: TGCGCCAGCACCCTCCAAGAGACCCAGTACTTC.

This clonotype has more than one count but fewer than ten. V gene TRBV28 combines with J gene TRBJ2-5, with a weak D call TRBD1 (5 bases). Per germline, CDR1 MDHEN and CDR2 SYDVKM. The V end was cut by 4 bases, the J end by 4 bases, with 16 bases between. The CDR3 extends over 15 amino acids. In nucleotides, the CDR3 is TGTGCCAGCAGTTCAACTTCGACAGCGTCAGAGACCCAGTACTTC. It encodes CASSSTSTASETQYF. The variable domain in full, completed from reference TRBV28 and TRBJ2-5, reads DVKVTQSSRYLVKRTGEKVFLECVQDMDHENMFWYRQDPGLGLRLIYFSYDVKMKEKGDIPEGYSVSREKKERFSLILESASTNQTSMYLCASSSTSTASETQYFGPGTRLLVL.

CDR3: CASSLSLGGLLTYTEAFF. The CDR3 bases are TGTGCCAGCAGTTTATCGCTCGGGGGTCTACTCACTTACACTGAAGCTTTCTTT. The chain couples TRBV28 to TRBJ1-1; a weak D match, TRBD1 (5 bases). V was cut by 1 base and J by 3 bases, with 21 bases left in between. The CDR3 extends over 18 amino acids. CDR1 is MDHEN and CDR2 is SYDVKM in the germline V gene.

This clonotype appeared a few times. Written as DNA, the CDR3 is TGCGCCAGCAGCCAAGGCCGGCTAGCCTCATTATCCTACGAGCAGTACTTC. Amino acid sequence: CASSQGRLASLSYEQYF. The chain is built from TRBV4-1 and TRBJ2-7; D may be TRBD2 (5 bases). Germline CDR1 reads MGHRA; CDR2 reads YSYEKL. CDR3 length equals 17 residues. V lost 1 base and J lost 1, with 17 bases in between.

The V and J genes are TRBV20-1 and TRBJ2-7; D is perhaps TRBD1 (6 bases). CDR1 is DFQATT, CDR2 SNEGSKA, per germline (reference sequence). Trimming pared 5 bases from V and 7 bases from J, leaving 18 bases between. This CDR3 has 13 amino acids. CDR3 protein: CSAGDTGPREQYF. The CDR3 bases are TGCAGTGCTGGGGACACGGGGCCTCGGGAGCAGTACTTC.

In this sample, this clonotype turned up a few times. The rearrangement uses TRBV7-9 and TRBJ2-6; D unresolved. V dropped 0 bases and J dropped 4 bases, with 1 base sitting between them. Germline CDR1 SEHNR, CDR2 FQNEAQ (reference sequence). This CDR3 has 13 amino acids. This CDR3 is CASSLAGANVLTF. CDR3 in DNA: TGTGCCAGCAGCTTAGCCGGGGCCAACGTCCTGACTTTC.